These 10 T cell receptor beta chains were sequenced from one sample in a study of shared clonotypes between healthy human individuals. Assay used: immunoSEQ multiplex PCR; TCRdb lists only in-frame clones, some missing. This repertoire shows approximately 530,000 clones, roughly 95% found once; its top ten account for about 0.064%. Specimen: naive CD4+ T cells sorted from blood. This sample's subset: CD45RA+ positively selected. The receptors come from a woman under 40 in good health.

The chain carries TRBV29-1 and TRBJ1-1; maybe TRBD1 (6 bases). The CDR3 is 16 residues long. Per germline, CDR1 SQVTM and CDR2 ANQGSEA. V lost 6 bases and J lost 2, with 22 bases in between. The CDR3 nucleotides read TGCAGCGTCCTCCCTGGGGGGCCCCCGAACAACACTGAAGCTTTCTTT. This codes for CSVLPGGPPNNTEAFF.

The V gene is TRBV7-3, the J gene TRBJ2-1; no clear D gene. The germline gives CDR1 SGHTA, CDR2 FQGTGA. This CDR3 region has 15 residues. V was trimmed by 5 bases and J by 8 bases, leaving 19 bases between them. CDR3 amino acids: CASSLLGLPMDEQFF. The CDR3 nucleotides read TGTGCCAGCAGCCTCCTGGGCCTCCCCATGGATGAGCAGTTCTTC.

This clone was observed once. This chain links TRBV7-9 with TRBJ1-5; D unclear. This CDR3 region has 13 residues. Per the germline V gene, CDR1 is SEHNR and CDR2 is FQNEAQ (reference sequence). Between the trimmed V and J ends, which lost 6 bases and 5 bases, there was a span of 11 bases. This chain's CDR3 is CASSFDEDQPQHF. CDR3 bases: TGTGCCAGCAGTTTCGACGAGGATCAGCCCCAGCATTTT.

This clone was detected once. The V call is TRBV27, the J call TRBJ1-5; 7 nucleotides align to TRBD1. The V gene end was trimmed by 6 bases and the J gene end by 11 bases; junction bases not matched to a gene: 19. The CDR3 totals 16 residues. The V gene's germline CDR1 is MNHEY and CDR2 SMNVEV (reference sequence). The CDR3 sequence is CASSPPPTGPGMTQHF. Written as DNA, the CDR3 is TGTGCCAGCAGCCCTCCCCCGACAGGGCCCGGTATGACCCAGCATTTT.

For this clone: The identical CDR3 is also encoded by other nucleotide sequences in the sample. The chain joins TRBV5-1 to TRBJ1-1; 9 bases are a match to TRBD1. The CDR3 loop spans 14 amino acids. Germline loops: CDR1 SGHRS, CDR2 YFSETQ. J lost 3 bases, V lost 0 bases, and 0 bases had no gene match. For the CDR3, the DNA is TGCGCCAGCAGCTTGGGGACAGGGGACACTGAAGCTTTCTTT. Translating it yields CASSLGTGDTEAFF.

The genes are TRBV27 and TRBJ2-1; 7 bases fit TRBD2. V was clipped by 6 bases and J by 6 bases; unmatched bases: 5. This CDR3 has 13 amino acids. The germline V gene has CDR1 MNHEY and CDR2 SMNVEV (reference sequence). This CDR3 is CASRNAGVNEQFF. The CDR3 nucleotides are TGTGCCAGCAGGAACGCGGGAGTCAATGAGCAGTTCTTC.

The chain carries TRBV11-3 and TRBJ2-4; TRBD1 matches at 11 bases. This CDR3 contains 16 residues. Germline trimming cut 4 bases from V and 0 bases from J; bases unmatched to any gene: 2. CDR1 is SGHNT, CDR2 YENEEA, per germline. CDR3 nucleotide sequence: TGTGCCAGCAGCTGGGACAGGGGGGTAGCCAAAAACATTCAGTACTTC. It translates to CASSWDRGVAKNIQYF.

The chain couples TRBV5-1 to TRBJ1-2; D is ambiguous. The CDR3 consists of 12 residues. The V end was cut by 4 bases, the J end by 4 bases, with 8 bases between. From germline, CDR1 is SGHRS and CDR2 YFSETQ. The CDR3 spells CASSPDIYGYTF. For the CDR3, the DNA is TGCGCCAGCAGCCCCGACATCTATGGCTACACCTTC.

The rearrangement joins TRBV28 to TRBJ1-6; 8 positions match TRBD1. V was pared by 5 bases and J by 4 bases, with 1 base of the junction left unmatched. The CDR3 has 14 residues. The germline V gene encodes CDR1 MDHEN and CDR2 SYDVKM. CDR3 in DNA: TGTGCCAGCAGTAGACAGGGGTATAATTCACCCCTCCACTTT. It specifies CASSRQGYNSPLHF. Together with reference TRBV28 and TRBJ1-6, the CDR3 gives the full variable domain: DVKVTQSSRYLVKRTGEKVFLECVQDMDHENMFWYRQDPGLGLRLIYFSYDVKMKEKGDIPEGYSVSREKKERFSLILESASTNQTSMYLCASSRQGYNSPLHFGNGTRLTVT.

This clone was seen once. This sequence joins TRBV7-8 and TRBJ1-5; D is uncertain. The CDR3 is 16 residues long. Deletions cut 5 bases from V and 8 bases from J, with 22 bases between. Germline V gene lookup returns CDR1 SGHVS and CDR2 FQNEAQ. DNA of the CDR3: TGTGCCAGCAGCCCCACCCGTATTACCCATCTGAAGCCCCAGCATTTT. Protein product: CASSPTRITHLKPQHF. The whole variable domain, remainder taken from reference TRBV7-8 and TRBJ1-5, is GAGVSQSPRYKVAKRGQDVALRCDPISGHVSLFWYQQALGQGPEFLTYFQNEAQLDKSGLPSDRFFAERPEGSVSTLKIQRTQQEDSAVYLCASSPTRITHLKPQHFGDGTRLSIL.